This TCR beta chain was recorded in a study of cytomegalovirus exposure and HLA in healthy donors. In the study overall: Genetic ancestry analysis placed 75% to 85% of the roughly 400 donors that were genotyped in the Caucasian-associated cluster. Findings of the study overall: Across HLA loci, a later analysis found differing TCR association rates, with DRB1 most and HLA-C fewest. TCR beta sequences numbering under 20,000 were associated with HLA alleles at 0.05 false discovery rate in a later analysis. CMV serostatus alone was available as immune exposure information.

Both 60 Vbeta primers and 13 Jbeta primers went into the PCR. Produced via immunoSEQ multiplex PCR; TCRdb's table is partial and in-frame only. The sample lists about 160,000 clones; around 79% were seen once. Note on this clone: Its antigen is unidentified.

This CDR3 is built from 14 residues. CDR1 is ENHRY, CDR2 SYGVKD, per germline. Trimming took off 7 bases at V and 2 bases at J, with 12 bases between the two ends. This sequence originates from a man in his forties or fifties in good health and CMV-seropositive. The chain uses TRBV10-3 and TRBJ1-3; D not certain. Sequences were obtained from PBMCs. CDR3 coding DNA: TGTGCCATCACGTTCGAGGGAGCTGGAAACACCATATATTTT. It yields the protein CAITFEGAGNTIYF.